Below are 30 T cell receptor beta chains sequenced from a single sample in a study of T cells in narcolepsy. Assay used: immunoSEQ multiplex PCR; TCRdb lists only in-frame clones, some missing. The sample shows about 29,000 clones, about 89% of them seen only once. Sequencing used memory (CD45RA-) CD4+ T cells from blood. These receptors originate from a human donor in good health.

The genes are TRBV15 and TRBJ2-2, with TRBD2 matching over 11 bases. The ends lost 3 bases at V and 5 bases at J; junction bases unmatched: 5. The CDR3 contains 16 residues. CDR1 LNHNV and CDR2 YYDKDF come from the germline V gene (reference sequence). The CDR3, as DNA: TGTGCCACCAGCAGGGGGACTAGCGGTTCTACCGGGGAGCTGTTTTTT. Its translation is CATSRGTSGSTGELFF.

The J gene is TRBJ1-1, the V gene TRBV27; 10 positions agree with TRBD1. Germline assignment: CDR1 MNHEY and CDR2 SMNVEV (reference sequence). J gave up 1 base and V 6 bases, and 5 bases lay outside the gene matches. The CDR3 consists of 15 residues. CDR3 protein: CASSPDRGRNTEAFF. The CDR3 region has the DNA TGTGCCAGCAGCCCTGACAGGGGGCGGAACACTGAAGCTTTCTTT.

DNA of the CDR3: TGTGCCAGCAGTGAACGGGACAGGGGTCCATCCTACGAGCAGTACTTC. Translating gives CASSERDRGPSYEQYF. The gene calls are TRBV6-1 and TRBJ2-7; 10 bases agree with TRBD1. In germline, CDR1 is MNHNS, CDR2 SASEGT. This CDR3 region has 16 residues. After removal of 2 bases from V and 1 base from J, the junction contained 5 bases not matched to a gene.

The chain joins TRBV29-1 to TRBJ2-1, with D possibly being TRBD1 or TRBD2 (7 bases each). Germline assignment: CDR1 SQVTM and CDR2 ANQGSEA. Trimming shortened V by 5 bases and J by 14 bases, and 22 bases separated the two germline ends. The CDR3 totals 13 residues. This CDR3 is CSVNPTGRVREFF. The CDR3 DNA reads as TGCAGCGTTAACCCGACAGGGAGGGTCAGGGAGTTCTTC.

V and J are TRBV10-3 and TRBJ2-2; D might be TRBD1 (6 bases). Trimming left V 10 bases short and J 10 bases short, with 16 bases between. Germline CDR1 ENHRY, CDR2 SYGVKD. This CDR3 spans 12 amino acids. The CDR3 DNA reads as TGTGCCACTTCAAGACAGGAAAAGGAGCTGTTTTTT. It encodes CATSRQEKELFF.

The genes are TRBV6-1 and TRBJ2-5; 7 nucleotides line up with TRBD1. The V segment lost 2 bases and the J segment 7 bases; nucleotides outside the gene matches: 4. The CDR3 is 13 amino acids. Germline CDR1 reads MNHNS; CDR2 reads SASEGT. The CDR3 is CASSERQGLTQYF. The CDR3 nucleotides read TGTGCCAGCAGTGAAAGACAGGGTTTGACCCAGTACTTC.

J is TRBJ2-7 and V is TRBV7-2; 14 bases are a match to TRBD2. Looked up from germline, CDR1 is SGHTA and CDR2 is FQGNSA. CDR3 length: 17 residues. With V trimmed by 4 bases and J by 1 base, 6 bases remained unmatched. CDR3 region: CASSSPGLAGVSYEQYF. The CDR3 nucleotides read TGTGCCAGCAGCTCCCCGGGACTAGCGGGAGTGTCCTACGAGCAGTACTTC.

The chain joins TRBV19 to TRBJ2-5; 8 bases map to TRBD1. The V gene end was trimmed by 6 bases and the J gene end by 10 bases; junction bases not matched to a gene: 22. The germline gives CDR1 LNHDA, CDR2 SQIVND (reference sequence). This CDR3 is 17 amino acids long. The CDR3 reads CASSSTTVGDRLGGQYF. CDR3 nucleotides: TGTGCCAGTAGCTCTACGACCGTAGGGGACAGGCTAGGTGGCCAGTACTTC.

This clone has just one count. The J gene is TRBJ1-1, the V gene TRBV5-1, with D perhaps matching TRBD1 (6 bases). Looked up from germline, CDR1 is SGHRS and CDR2 is YFSETQ. The CDR3 consists of 15 residues. Between the trimmed V and J ends, which lost 3 bases and 2 bases, there was a span of 14 bases. CDR3 bases: TGCGCCAGCAGCTCATCGGGACACATAAACACTGAAGCTTTCTTT. Amino acid sequence: CASSSSGHINTEAFF.

The chain combines TRBV7-9 with TRBJ1-5; no reliable D call. Germline lookup yields CDR1 SEHNR and CDR2 FQNEAQ (reference sequence). This CDR3 contains 13 residues. Trimming cost V 5 bases and J 1 base, with 6 bases left between them. The CDR3 spells CASSVDSNQPQHF. The CDR3 DNA follows: TGTGCCAGCAGCGTGGACAGCAATCAGCCCCAGCATTTT. The variable domain in full, completed from reference TRBV7-9 and TRBJ1-5, reads DTGVSQNPRHKITKRGQNVTFRCDPISEHNRLYWYRQTLGQGPEFLTYFQNEAQLEKSRLLSDRFSAERPKGSFSTLEIQRTEQGDSAMYLCASSVDSNQPQHFGDGTRLSIL.

The rearrangement uses TRBV25-1 and TRBJ1-5, with 9 bases matching TRBD1. Germline-derived CDR1 and CDR2 are MGHDK and SYGVNS. The V and J ends lost 6 bases and 6 bases, in that order; junction bases with no gene match: 6. CDR3 length: 14 amino acids. CDR3 loop: CASRGTGFSQPQHF. The CDR3 DNA follows: TGTGCCAGCAGGGGGACAGGGTTCTCTCAGCCCCAGCATTTT.

The V gene is TRBV9, the J gene TRBJ1-3; D is undetermined. Germline V gives CDR1 SGDLS, CDR2 YYNGEE. The CDR3 runs 16 residues. The V gene lost 4 bases and the J gene lost 0 bases, with 14 bases spanning the gap. This chain's CDR3 is CASSPGGTLSGNTIYF. CDR3 sequence (DNA): TGTGCCAGCAGCCCCGGAGGTACTCTCTCTGGAAACACCATATATTTT.

The chain joins TRBV6-1 to TRBJ2-4, with D possibly TRBD1 on 5 matching bases. The CDR3 totals 18 residues. V was cut by 0 bases and J by 0 bases, with 15 bases left in between. Germline CDR1 is MNHNS and CDR2 is SASEGT. Written as DNA, the CDR3 is TGTGCCAGCAGTGAAGCGCTTAGCACAGGTACAGCCAAAAACATTCAGTACTTC. Protein sequence: CASSEALSTGTAKNIQYF.

This clone has only one observation. The gene calls are TRBV4-3 and TRBJ2-1; 9 nucleotides agree with TRBD2. J gave up 9 bases and V 4 bases, and 10 bases lay outside the gene matches. The CDR3 covers 15 residues. CDR1 LGHNA and CDR2 YSLEER come from the germline V gene. The CDR3 DNA reads as TGCGCCAGCAGCCCGATGTGGCTAGCGGGACGTGAGCAGTTCTTC. Its translation is CASSPMWLAGREQFF.

The chain recombines TRBV6-5 with TRBJ2-5, with 7 nucleotides matching TRBD1. Germline-derived CDR1 and CDR2 are MNHEY and SVGAGI. The V gene end was trimmed by 7 bases and the J gene end by 7 bases; junction bases not matched to a gene: 9. There are 13 residues in the CDR3. Written as DNA, the CDR3 is TGTGCCAGCAAGGGACAGATCTTAGGGACCCAGTACTTC. It is translated as CASKGQILGTQYF.

This clone has just one count. This chain connects TRBV30 to TRBJ1-1; D might be TRBD1 (6 bases). CDR1 is GTSNPN and CDR2 is SVGIG in the germline V gene (reference sequence). V was pared by 5 bases and J by 4 bases, with 14 bases between. CDR3 length: 13 residues. The CDR3 DNA reads TGTGCCTGGTTGAGGGGCAGGGGCACTGAAGCTTTCTTT. As protein: CAWLRGRGTEAFF.

The chain recombines TRBV6-6 with TRBJ2-3; D is unclear. Germline V gives CDR1 MNHNY, CDR2 SVGAGI (reference sequence). CDR3 length: 15 residues. V lost 8 bases and J 0 bases, leaving 15 bases between the germline ends. The CDR3, as DNA: TGTGCCAGCCGCAAGGGAAGCTATAGCACAGATACGCAGTATTTT. Its protein is CASRKGSYSTDTQYF.

This chain joins TRBV27 and TRBJ2-3; 10 bases map to TRBD2. With 3 bases clipped from V and 4 bases from J, the junction kept 4 bases outside the gene matches. Germline values: CDR1 MNHEY, CDR2 SMNVEV (reference sequence). The CDR3 extends over 15 amino acids. CDR3 in DNA: TGTGCCAGCAGTTTTTTGGGACTAGCGCCAGATACGCAGTATTTT. Its translation: CASSFLGLAPDTQYF.

There are a few counts of this clone. The V and J genes are TRBV7-9 and TRBJ1-1, with 9 nucleotides matching TRBD1. CDR1 and CDR2 (germline): SEHNR, FQNEAQ (reference sequence). The CDR3 runs 14 residues. V lost 1 base and J lost 3; bases outside the gene matches: 0. DNA of the CDR3: TGTGCCAGCAGCTTAGACAGGGGGCACACTGAAGCTTTCTTT. Its protein is CASSLDRGHTEAFF.

This clone occurred a few times. The chain is built from TRBV28 and TRBJ1-2; 10 nucleotides align to TRBD1. CDR1 and CDR2 from the germline V gene are MDHEN and SYDVKM. V lost 8 bases and J lost 6; bases outside the gene matches: 3. This CDR3 spans 12 amino acids. The chain's CDR3 is CASWDRGNGYTF. Here the CDR3 DNA reads TGTGCCAGCTGGGACAGGGGCAATGGCTACACCTTC.

The genes are TRBV28 and TRBJ1-2; 7 bases are a match to TRBD1. In germline, CDR1 is MDHEN, CDR2 SYDVKM. The CDR3 runs to 14 residues. The V segment lost 4 bases and the J segment 2 bases; nucleotides outside the gene matches: 4. In DNA form, the CDR3 reads TGTGCCAGCAGTTACGGACAGGCCAACTATGGCTACACCTTC. Amino acids: CASSYGQANYGYTF.

This chain uses TRBV5-4 with TRBJ2-2, with TRBD2 matching 8 bases. The CDR3 totals 16 residues. Germline-derived CDR1 and CDR2 are SGHNT and YYREEE (reference sequence). The V gene end was trimmed by 2 bases and the J gene end by 4 bases; junction bases not matched to a gene: 7. In nucleotides, the CDR3 is TGTGCCAGCAGCTTTCTGGCGGGGGGCGGCACCGGGGAGCTGTTTTTT. Translated, it gives CASSFLAGGGTGELFF.

This sequence joins TRBV7-2 and TRBJ2-3; 7 bases align to TRBD1. This CDR3 contains 14 residues. The ends lost 4 bases at V and 5 bases at J; junction bases unmatched: 6. Germline lookup yields CDR1 SGHTA and CDR2 FQGNSA. CDR3 bases: TGTGCCAGCAGCTCCCACAGGGGTGTAGATACGCAGTATTTT. It is translated as CASSSHRGVDTQYF.

The rearrangement joins TRBV19 to TRBJ1-1; 7 nucleotides line up with TRBD1. The CDR3 sequence is 15 residues long. Per the germline V gene, CDR1 is LNHDA and CDR2 is SQIVND (reference sequence). Unmatched junction bases numbered 8, after V lost 7 bases and J lost 0 bases. CDR3 DNA sequence: TGTGCCAGTACCCCAGGGAGGGGGCTGAACACTGAAGCTTTCTTT. Its translation: CASTPGRGLNTEAFF.

The chain recombines TRBV5-4 with TRBJ2-5; weak D call: TRBD1 (6 bases). Germline CDR1 is SGHNT and CDR2 is YYREEE (reference sequence). This CDR3 is built from 13 residues. V was pared by 10 bases and J by 0 bases, with 13 bases between. For the CDR3, the DNA is TGTGCCGGAGCAGGGGACGACCAAGAGACCCAGTACTTC. Translating it yields CAGAGDDQETQYF. The full variable domain, in which reference TRBV5-4 and TRBJ2-5 provide the parts outside the CDR3, is ETGVTQSPTHLIKTRGQQVTLRCSSQSGHNTVSWYQQALGQGPQFIFQYYREEENGRGNFPPRFSGLQFPNYSSELNVNALELDDSALYLCAGAGDDQETQYFGPGTRLLVL.

The chain carries TRBV7-2 and TRBJ2-7; D unclear. Looked up from germline, CDR1 is SGHTA and CDR2 is FQGNSA. The V end was cut by 0 bases, the J end by 6 bases, with 9 bases between. CDR3 size: 13 residues. The CDR3 is CASSLAPPAEQYF. CDR3 DNA sequence: TGTGCCAGCAGCTTAGCCCCCCCCGCCGAGCAGTACTTC.

The gene calls are TRBV5-6 and TRBJ1-1, with a possible D match to TRBD1 (5 bases). The germline V and J ends were trimmed by 1 base and 4 bases, with 8 bases remaining between them. This CDR3 region has 13 residues. In germline, CDR1 is SGHDT, CDR2 YYEEEE. CDR3 region: CASSLMRGTEAFF. CDR3 nucleotides: TGTGCCAGCAGCTTGATGAGGGGCACTGAAGCTTTCTTT. The entire variable domain, with the rest obtained from reference TRBV5-6 and TRBJ1-1, is as follows: DAGVTQSPTHLIKTRGQQVTLRCSPKSGHDTVSWYQQALGQGPQFIFQYYEEEERQRGNFPDRFSGHQFPNYSSELNVNALLLGDSALYLCASSLMRGTEAFFGQGTRLTVV.

This clone showed up just a few times. The gene calls are TRBV5-1 and TRBJ2-1; 10 bases match TRBD2. Germline CDR1 is SGHRS and CDR2 is YFSETQ. J lost 10 bases, V lost 4 bases, and 11 bases had no gene match. This CDR3 region has 15 residues. For the CDR3, the DNA is TGCGCCAGCAGCAGCAGGGCTAGCGGGAGCGGGGAGCAGTTCTTC. This sequence encodes CASSSRASGSGEQFF.

As for this clone: This CDR3 is also generated by other DNA sequences in the sample. This chain uses TRBV7-2 with TRBJ1-4, with 9 nucleotides matching TRBD1. The CDR3 runs to 15 residues. Looked up from germline, CDR1 is SGHTA and CDR2 is FQGNSA. The trim removed 5 bases at V and 5 bases at J, leaving 6 bases unmatched. CDR3 amino acids: CASSVIGTGNEKLFF. The CDR3 DNA reads TGTGCCAGCAGCGTAATTGGGACAGGGAATGAAAAACTGTTTTTT.

The rearrangement joins TRBV9 to TRBJ1-3; 7 bases align to TRBD1. This CDR3 is built from 17 residues. The V gene's germline CDR1 is SGDLS and CDR2 YYNGEE. Trimming took 0 bases from V and 0 from J; bases not matched to a gene: 6. CDR3 sequence (DNA): TGTGCCAGCAGCGTAGAAACTGGGACAGCCTCTGGAAACACCATATATTTT. This encodes CASSVETGTASGNTIYF.